This TCR beta chain is from a study of cytomegalovirus exposure and HLA in healthy donors. Across the study: The 90 to 150 validation repertoires used the same platform as the roughly 670 first-cohort repertoires, a later analysis reported.

CDR1 and CDR2 (germline): KGHSH, LQKENI. The V and J ends lost 3 bases and 9 bases, in that order; junction bases with no gene match: 14. This CDR3 spans 16 amino acids. This table comes from immunoSEQ multiplex PCR, and its TCRdb copy is limited to in-frame clones, with some not included. The table includes about 66,000 clones, about 97% detected once. The chain combines TRBV18 with TRBJ2-1; 7 bases are a match to TRBD1. This sequence was found in a woman between 18 and 29 years old in good health and CMV-seropositive. Material for sequencing was PBMCs. The CDR3, as DNA: TGTGCCAGCTCACCCCCGGGACAGCGAAGAGTTCGTGAGCAGTTCTTC. It codes for CASSPPGQRRVREQFF.